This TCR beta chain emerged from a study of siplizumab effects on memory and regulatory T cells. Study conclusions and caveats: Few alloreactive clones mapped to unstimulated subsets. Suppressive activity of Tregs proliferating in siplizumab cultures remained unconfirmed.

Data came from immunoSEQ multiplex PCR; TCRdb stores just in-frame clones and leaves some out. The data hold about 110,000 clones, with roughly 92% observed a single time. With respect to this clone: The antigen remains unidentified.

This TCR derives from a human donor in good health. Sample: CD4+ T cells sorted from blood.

The CDR3 nucleotides read TGTGCCTGGAGTGCGGGCGGGAGGGCATTGGATGAGCAGTTCTTC. Amino acid sequence: CAWSAGGRALDEQFF. The chain is built from TRBV30 and TRBJ2-1, with 9 bases fitting TRBD2. The germline CDR1 and CDR2 sequences are GTSNPN and SVGIG (reference sequence). CDR3 length: 15 residues. With 1 base clipped from V and 8 bases from J, the junction kept 9 bases outside the gene matches. Using reference TRBV30 and TRBJ2-1 for the parts outside the CDR3, the full variable domain is SQTIHQWPATLVQPVGSPLSLECTVEGTSNPNLYWYRQAAGRGLQLLFYSVGIGQISSEVPQNLSASRPQDRQFILSSKKLLLSDSGFYLCAWSAGGRALDEQFFGPGTRLTVL.